This T cell receptor (beta chain) is from a study of cytomegalovirus exposure and HLA in healthy donors. Study at large: Some 200 million T cells yielded approximately 110 million unique TCR beta sequences in earlier analysis. Study outcomes and limitations: A link between a missense DCLRE1C variant and TCR beta V- and J-gene trimming emerged from a later analysis. The study dropped some indistinguishable V segments, TRBV6-2 and TRBV6-3 among them.

60 Vbeta and 13 Jbeta primers were used in PCR. The assay was immunoSEQ multiplex PCR, and TCRdb's table has in-frame clones only and misses some. The profile shows about 120,000 clones, 75% to 85% of them singletons. Of note for this clone: Its antigen is unidentified.

CDR1 is MNHEY and CDR2 is SVGAGI in the germline V gene. Trimming left V 5 bases short and J 0 bases short, with 8 bases between. The CDR3 has 14 residues. Sequences were obtained from PBMCs. The chain is built from TRBV6-5 and TRBJ1-3; D is unresolved. The source of this sequence is a male donor in good health and CMV-seronegative. The CDR3 DNA is TGTGCCAGCAGTCCAGGCCCCTCTGGAAACACCATATATTTT. Translation: CASSPGPSGNTIYF.